This TCR beta chain was obtained from a study of T-cell reconstitution after alpha-beta-depleted transplantation in children (dated by TCRdb to about 2016). Regarding the study in general: T-cell immune reconstitution after TCRalphabeta/CD19-depleted allogeneic hematopoietic cell transplantation in children was quantitatively tracked in the study by means of TCR repertoire profiling. The study at large found these results: Hyperexpanded clone frequencies declined over subsequent months; after one year, T-cell counts and TCRbeta diversity were mostly attributed to newly produced T cells. In some patients, high TCRbeta diversity at day 60 was attributed to recipient T cells and intrathymic progenitors that had survived conditioning. The apparently early alphabetaT-cell count recovery about two months after transplant was reportedly dependent on only several hundred rapidly expanded clones derived from non-depleted graft cells.

The CDR3 holds 11 amino acids from the cysteine to the valine. Only the CDR3 region is kept as DNA, spanning 33 bases read in frame from base 1. Looking up the germline V gene (reference sequence) yields CDR1 DFQATT and CDR2 SNEGSKA. V lost 0 bases and J lost 4 bases; the stretch between them is 4 bases long. This clonotype was counted a few times. It lacks a known antigen. There are no base qualities to consult, and no much larger clone falls within one base. Library preparation employed PCR. Sequencing relied on an Illumina HiSeq 2500. Molecular barcoding was employed in the preparation of TCR libraries, with unique molecular identifiers being used to normalize TCRbeta repertoire quantification. The public reads were quality trimmed at Q25 with fastp and then assembled into clones with MiXCR by TCRdb, keeping productive beta chains. CDR3 protein duplicates are merged, each entry listing the most common genes and DNA. This sample comprises around 580,000 distinct CDR3 sequences, 20% to 25% of them detected only once. The ten largest make up around 14% of the sample.

Sample treatment or condition, as interpreted from the label and publication: allogeneic hematopoietic cell transplantation with graft depleted of TCRalphabeta T cells and CD19 B cells. The transplant recipients were children given TCRalphabeta/CD19-depleted allogeneic hematopoietic cell grafts. The sample consisted of PBMCs, mostly from graft donor cells, taken 360 days after TCRalphabeta/CD19-depleted stem cell transplant. This sequence originates from a boy under two years old who had a stem cell transplant for acute myeloid leukemia, so the T cells may come from the graft donor. The sequence is built from TRBV20-1 and TRBJ2-7; no D gene call is confident. The CDR3 region reads CSARDGYEQYV. The DNA is TGCAGTGCTAGAGACGGTTACGAGCAGTACGTC.